The 8 T cell receptor beta chains below all came from one sample that was sequenced in a study of blood T cell repertoires in COVID-19. Assay used: immunoSEQ multiplex PCR; TCRdb lists only in-frame clones, some missing. The sample lists about 35,000 clones, 85% to 90% occurring once. The sequenced material came from peripheral blood. The receptors come from an elderly man with active COVID-19.

J is TRBJ2-3 and V is TRBV10-1, with TRBD2 as a possible D gene (6 bases). The germline V and J ends were trimmed by 4 bases and 3 bases, with 11 bases remaining between them. The CDR3 runs 14 residues. CDR1 is WNHNN, CDR2 SYGVQD, per germline (reference sequence). As DNA, the CDR3 is TGCGCCAGCAGTGGGCCGGGAGCGACAGATACGCAGTATTTT. This translates into CASSGPGATDTQYF.

The chain carries TRBV6-5 and TRBJ2-3; 8 nucleotides agree with TRBD2. Germline values: CDR1 MNHEY, CDR2 SVGAGI. This CDR3 comprises 14 residues. V shed 7 bases and J 3 bases; nucleotides not matched to a gene: 6. Here the CDR3 DNA reads TGTGCCAGCACCCCGGGGGGGGGTACAGATACGCAGTATTTT. This translates into CASTPGGGTDTQYF.

The rearrangement joins TRBV7-9 to TRBJ2-6; a possible D gene is TRBD2 (5 bases). CDR1 and CDR2 (germline): SEHNR, FQNEAQ (reference sequence). Trimming shortened V by 1 base and J by 0 bases, and 13 bases separated the two germline ends. The CDR3 contains 18 residues. CDR3 sequence (DNA): TGTGCCAGCAGCTTAGGTACCCGAGCGGTCTCTGGGGCCAACGTCCTGACTTTC. It is translated as CASSLGTRAVSGANVLTF.

The chain uses TRBV3-1 (or the pseudogene TRBV3-2) and TRBJ2-5; tentatively, D is TRBD2 (5 bases). CDR1 is LGHDT, CDR2 YNNKEL, per germline (reference sequence). This CDR3 region has 14 residues. Trimming cost V 0 bases and J 6 bases, with 11 bases left between them. This CDR3 reads CASSQDAGVKTQYF. As DNA, the CDR3 is TGTGCCAGCAGCCAAGATGCCGGGGTTAAGACCCAGTACTTC.

The chain joins TRBV9 to TRBJ1-3, with D perhaps TRBD1 (6 bases). V lost 3 bases and J lost 4, with 17 bases in between. The CDR3 spans 16 residues. The germline V gene encodes CDR1 SGDLS and CDR2 YYNGEE. In DNA form, the CDR3 reads TGTGCCAGCAGCGCAGCGGGACATCAGGTGGGAAACACCATATATTTT. It translates to CASSAAGHQVGNTIYF.

The CDR3 reads CASSPRDRGPGQPQHF. Here the CDR3 DNA reads TGTGCCAGTAGTCCTCGGGACAGGGGGCCTGGACAGCCCCAGCATTTT. The chain employs TRBV19 and TRBJ1-5; 12 nucleotides line up with TRBD1. The V gene end was trimmed by 5 bases and the J gene end by 7 bases; junction bases not matched to a gene: 9. Germline CDR1 reads LNHDA; CDR2 reads SQIVND (reference sequence). The CDR3 is made up of 16 amino acids.

The J gene is TRBJ2-7, the V gene TRBV5-4; TRBD2 agrees at 7 bases. The CDR3 sequence is 16 residues long. CDR1 is SGHNT, CDR2 YYREEE, per germline (reference sequence). After removal of 3 bases from V and 0 bases from J, the junction contained 9 bases not matched to a gene. CDR3 protein: CASSSPLGGSSYEQYF. CDR3 DNA sequence: TGTGCCAGCAGCTCGCCTTTGGGCGGGAGCTCCTACGAGCAGTACTTC. The whole variable domain, remainder taken from reference TRBV5-4 and TRBJ2-7, is ETGVTQSPTHLIKTRGQQVTLRCSSQSGHNTVSWYQQALGQGPQFIFQYYREEENGRGNFPPRFSGLQFPNYSSELNVNALELDDSALYLCASSSPLGGSSYEQYFGPGTRLTVT.

The J gene is TRBJ1-5, the V gene TRBV19, with D possibly being TRBD1 (5 bases). The germline V gene has CDR1 LNHDA and CDR2 SQIVND (reference sequence). The V end lost 6 bases, the J end lost 3 bases, and 9 bases lay between the germline ends. The CDR3 loop spans 13 amino acids. The CDR3 reads CASSDSYNQPQHF. The CDR3 DNA follows: TGTGCCAGTAGCGACAGCTACAATCAGCCCCAGCATTTT.